These 3 T cell receptor beta chains were all obtained from the same sample, sequenced in a study of T cell repertoires in cytomegalovirus infection. TCRdb re-called the reads with MiXCR, one entry per CDR3 protein. The sample has some 320,000 distinct CDR3 sequences; around a tenth are singletons. The specimen was PBMCs. The origin of the receptors is a human donor in good health (CMV status not recorded). Some clones in this sample may be carry-over from other donors' samples.

A few counts support this clonotype. V usage is TRBV3-1 and J usage is TRBJ1-1; D might be TRBD1 (5 bases). Germline V lookup: CDR1 LGHDT, CDR2 YNNKEL (reference sequence). The CDR3 runs 16 residues. V was shortened by 1 base and J by 0 bases, with 12 bases between the two germline ends. The CDR3 region is CASSQVTGRLNTEAFF. The CDR3 region has the DNA TGTGCCAGCAGCCAAGTCACGGGACGGTTGAACACTGAAGCTTTCTTT. Full variable domain (outside the CDR3, taken from reference TRBV3-1 and TRBJ1-1): DTAVSQTPKYLVTQMGNDKSIKCEQNLGHDTMYWYKQDSKKFLKIMFSYNNKELIINETVPNRFSPKSPDKAHLNLHINSLELGDSAVYFCASSQVTGRLNTEAFFGQGTRLTVV.

This clonotype appeared many times. The rearrangement joins TRBV7-2 to TRBJ1-4; perhaps TRBD1 as D (6 bases). In germline, CDR1 is SGHTA, CDR2 FQGNSA. Trimming stripped 2 bases from V and 7 bases from J, with 14 bases between. This CDR3 is built from 15 residues. CDR3 sequence reads: CASSLMKGGGEKLFF. For the CDR3, the DNA is TGTGCCAGCAGCTTAATGAAAGGGGGAGGTGAAAAACTGTTTTTT. Supplemented by reference TRBV7-2 and TRBJ1-4, the full variable domain reads GAGVSQSPSNKVTEKGKDVELRCDPISGHTALYWYRQSLGQGLEFLIYFQGNSAPDKSGLPSDRFSAERTGGSVSTLTIQRTQQEDSAVYLCASSLMKGGGEKLFFGSGTQLSVL.

This clonotype has only a few counts. The CDR3, as DNA: TGTGCCAGCAGGGACAAGGAGGGACCCTACGAGCAGTACTTC. Its protein is CASRDKEGPYEQYF. V gene TRBV27 combines with J gene TRBJ2-7; D might be TRBD2 (6 bases). V was pared by 6 bases and J by 2 bases, with 14 bases between. The CDR3 spans 14 residues. Germline V CDR1 and CDR2: MNHEY, SMNVEV (reference sequence).